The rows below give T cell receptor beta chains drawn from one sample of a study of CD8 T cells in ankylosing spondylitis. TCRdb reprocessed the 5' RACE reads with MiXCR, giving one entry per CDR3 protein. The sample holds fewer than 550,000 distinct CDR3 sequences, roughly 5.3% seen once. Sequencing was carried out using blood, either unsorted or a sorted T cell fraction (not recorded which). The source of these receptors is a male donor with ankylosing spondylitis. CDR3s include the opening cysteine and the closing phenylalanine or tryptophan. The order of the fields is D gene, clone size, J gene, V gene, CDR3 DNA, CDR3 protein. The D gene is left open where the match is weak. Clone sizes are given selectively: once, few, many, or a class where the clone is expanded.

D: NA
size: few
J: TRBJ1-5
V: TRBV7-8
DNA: TGTGCCAGCAGCTTAGTCCGCCACCAGCCCCAGCATTTT
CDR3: CASSLVRHQPQHF

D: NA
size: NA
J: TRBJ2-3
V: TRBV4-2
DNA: TGTGCCAGCAGCCAAGGGACCTGGGATACGCAGTATTTT
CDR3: CASSQGTWDTQYF

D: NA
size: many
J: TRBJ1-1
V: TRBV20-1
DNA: TGCAGTGCTCGGGACGCCTGGACCGAAGCTTTCTTT
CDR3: CSARDAWTEAFF

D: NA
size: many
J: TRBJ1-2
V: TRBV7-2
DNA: TGTGCCAGCAGCTTCTTCAGGGGCCGCTACACCTTC
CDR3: CASSFFRGRYTF

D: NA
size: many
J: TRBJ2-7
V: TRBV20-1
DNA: TGCAGCATTATCGCGGACGACTCCTACGAGCAGTACTTC
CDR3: CSIIADDSYEQYF

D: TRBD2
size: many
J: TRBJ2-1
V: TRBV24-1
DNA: TGTGCCACCAGTGACCCGACTAGCGGGAGTAGACACAATGAGCAGTTCTTC
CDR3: CATSDPTSGSRHNEQFF

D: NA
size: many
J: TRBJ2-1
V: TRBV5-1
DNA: TGCGCCAGCAGTGGGTCGAGCTCCTACAATGAGCAGTTCTTC
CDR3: CASSGSSSYNEQFF

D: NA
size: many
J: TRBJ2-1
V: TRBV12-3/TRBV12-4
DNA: TGTGCCAGCAGTTTAGATGGGGGTAATGAGCAGTTCTTC
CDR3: CASSLDGGNEQFF

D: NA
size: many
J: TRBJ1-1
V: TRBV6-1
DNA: TGTGCCAGCAGTCCGGCCGACCGGATGAACACTGAAGCTTTCTTT
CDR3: CASSPADRMNTEAFF

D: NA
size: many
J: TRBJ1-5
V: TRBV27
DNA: TGTGCCAGCAGTATGGGGGTTAGACAGCCCCAGCATTTT
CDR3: CASSMGVRQPQHF

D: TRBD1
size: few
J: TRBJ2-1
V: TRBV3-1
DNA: TGTGCCAGCAGCCAAGATAGAGGGGGCATGGGGTACAATGAGCAGTTCTTC
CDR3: CASSQDRGGMGYNEQFF

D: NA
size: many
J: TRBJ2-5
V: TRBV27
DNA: TGTGCCAGCAGTCCCGTTAGGCAAGTGTTAGAGACCCAGTACTTC
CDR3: CASSPVRQVLETQYF

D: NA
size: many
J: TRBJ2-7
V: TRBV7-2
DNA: TGTGCCAGCAGCTTATACTCAAGGGGTCCCTACGAGCAGTACTTC
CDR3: CASSLYSRGPYEQYF

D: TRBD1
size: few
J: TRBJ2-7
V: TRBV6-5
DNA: TGTGCCAGCAGTTCTCTCTCCGGGACAGGGAAAAACGAGCAGTACTTC
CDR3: CASSSLSGTGKNEQYF